This entry is about one T cell receptor beta chain. Its antigen is as yet unknown. The DNA is left out, because the CDR3 cannot be placed on it with certainty; the CDR3 is given as TCRdb lists it. The data are from a study of blood T cells in healthy people across ages. Whole-study results and caveats: Naive T cell percentage strongly correlated with TCR beta diversity.

Germline values: CDR1 SGHDT, CDR2 YYEEEE. The CDR3 length equals 15 residues, ends included. Each donor was a healthy Caucasian individual from Russia, aged about 6 to 95. Sample-barcoded 5' priming and a J-beta primer mix drove a second PCR of roughly 6 to 12 cycles. A tag from a template-switch adaptor with 12 random nucleotides marked each cDNA molecule. MiXCR, applied by TCRdb to the 5' RACE reads, yields one record per CDR3 protein. The sample has over 1,200,000 distinct CDR3 sequences, 55% to 75% seen once. The V call is TRBV5-6, the J call TRBJ1-2; TRBD1, the table's D call, was not compared with the DNA. The receptor was derived from a young man in good health. Material: blood. CDR3 in amino acids: CAGRPTGALNYGCTF.